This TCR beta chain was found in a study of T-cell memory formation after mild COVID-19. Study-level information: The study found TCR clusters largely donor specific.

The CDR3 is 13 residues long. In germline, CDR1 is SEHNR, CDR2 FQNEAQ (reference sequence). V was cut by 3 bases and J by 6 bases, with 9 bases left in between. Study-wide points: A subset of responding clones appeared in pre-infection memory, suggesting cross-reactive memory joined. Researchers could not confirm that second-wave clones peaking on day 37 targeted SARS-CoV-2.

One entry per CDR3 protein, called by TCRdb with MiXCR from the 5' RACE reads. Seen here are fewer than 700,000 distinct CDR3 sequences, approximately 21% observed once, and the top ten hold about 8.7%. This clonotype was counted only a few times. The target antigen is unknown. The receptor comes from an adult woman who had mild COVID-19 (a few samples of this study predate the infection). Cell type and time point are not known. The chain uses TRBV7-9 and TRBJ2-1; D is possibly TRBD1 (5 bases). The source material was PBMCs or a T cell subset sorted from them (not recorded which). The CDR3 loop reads CASSFIGVNEQFF. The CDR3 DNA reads TGTGCCAGCAGCTTCATAGGGGTCAATGAGCAGTTCTTC.